The 14 T cell receptor beta chains listed next were all sequenced from one sample in a study of preoperative IRX-2 immunotherapy in early breast cancer (dated by TCRdb to about 2019). The library was built by means of the immunoSEQ multiplex PCR assay. Imported from immuneACCESS, the table was reduced by TCRdb to in-frame sequences with V and J called. These copies leave out some clones; in studies compared against another copy, an unresolved V gene accounts for under half, and the cause of the remainder is not known. The sample contains more than 35,000 clones, 60% to 80% of them found a single time. The top ten constitute about 1% of the sample. The treatment or condition tag for this specimen amounts to: preoperative locoregional IRX-2 cytokine immunotherapy. Here the sequenced sample was tumor tissue, taken after IRX-2 immunotherapy. These receptors all come from a human donor with breast cancer.

CDR3 bases: TGTGCCAGCAGCTTCGGCAGGGGTGCCACCTACGAGCAGTACTTC. This gives the protein CASSFGRGATYEQYF. V and J are TRBV11-3 and TRBJ2-7, with D perhaps TRBD1 (6 bases). The CDR3 spans 15 residues. V was pared by 3 bases and J by 2 bases, with 14 bases between. From germline, CDR1 is SGHNT and CDR2 YENEEA. Drawing the rest from reference TRBV11-3 and TRBJ2-7, the complete variable domain is EAGVVQSPRYKIIEKKQPVAFWCNPISGHNTLYWYLQNLGQGPELLIRYENEEAVDDSQLPKDRFSAERLKGVDSTLKIQPAELGDSAVYLCASSFGRGATYEQYFGPGTRLTVT.

The genes are TRBV18 and TRBJ1-1; TRBD1 agrees at 9 bases. Germline-derived CDR1 and CDR2 are KGHSH and LQKENI. This CDR3 is built from 15 residues. The J segment lost 0 bases and the V segment lost 5 bases, leaving 4 bases of the junction unmatched. The DNA for the CDR3 is TGTGCCAGCTCATTAAGACAGGGGGTGAACACTGAAGCTTTCTTT. Translating it yields CASSLRQGVNTEAFF. The full variable domain, rest sourced from reference TRBV18 and TRBJ1-1, is NAGVMQNPRHLVRRRGQEARLRCSPMKGHSHVYWYRQLPEEGLKFMVYLQKENIIDESGMPKERFSAEFPKEGPSILRIQQVVRGDSAAYFCASSLRQGVNTEAFFGQGTRLTVV.

This chain connects TRBV30 to TRBJ2-1, with 9 bases fitting TRBD2. After removal of 5 bases from V and 6 bases from J, the junction contained 5 bases not matched to a gene. Looked up from germline, CDR1 is GTSNPN and CDR2 is SVGIG (reference sequence). The CDR3 is 13 residues long. For the CDR3, the DNA is TGTGCCTGGTCTAGCGGGGCCTCCAATGAGCAGTTCTTC. It codes for CAWSSGASNEQFF. The complete variable domain, with remaining parts taken from reference TRBV30 and TRBJ2-1, reads SQTIHQWPATLVQPVGSPLSLECTVEGTSNPNLYWYRQAAGRGLQLLFYSVGIGQISSEVPQNLSASRPQDRQFILSSKKLLLSDSGFYLCAWSSGASNEQFFGPGTRLTVL.

This clone is a singleton in its sample. The chain employs TRBV6-8 and TRBJ1-5; D remains unclear. The V end lost 6 bases, the J end lost 6 bases, and 15 bases lay between the germline ends. Germline CDR1 reads MNHGY; CDR2 reads SAAAGT. The length of the CDR3 is 14 residues. CDR3 nucleotides: TGTGCCAGCAGCCACGAAGGCCGCAGTCAGCCCCAGCATTTT. As protein: CASSHEGRSQPQHF.

The gene calls are TRBV7-1 and TRBJ2-7, with 7 bases identical to TRBD1. TRBV7-1 counts as an open reading frame of uncertain function. The junction had 10 bases not matched to a gene; V was cut back by 4 bases and J by 4 bases. CDR3 size: 15 residues. CDR3 protein: CASSLEGGSGYEQYF. CDR3 in DNA: TGTGCCAGCAGCTTGGAAGGGGGCTCTGGGTACGAGCAGTACTTC.

This clone has only one observation. The chain combines TRBV30 with TRBJ2-5; TRBD2 might be the D (6 bases). Germline V gene lookup returns CDR1 GTSNPN and CDR2 SVGIG (reference sequence). The V end was cut by 8 bases, the J end by 4 bases, with 14 bases between. The CDR3 contains 12 residues. CDR3 protein: CARSGGAETQYF. DNA of the CDR3: TGTGCCCGGTCCGGAGGGGCAGAGACCCAGTACTTC.

The V and J genes are TRBV10-2 and TRBJ2-1; 9 positions match TRBD1. This CDR3 is 14 amino acids long. The J segment lost 2 bases and the V segment lost 11 bases, leaving 7 bases of the junction unmatched. Germline loops: CDR1 WSHSY, CDR2 SAAADI. The CDR3 sequence is CAGIRDRAYNEQFF. DNA for the CDR3: TGCGCCGGCATCCGGGACAGGGCCTACAATGAGCAGTTCTTC.

V is TRBV11-3 and J is TRBJ1-3; 10 bases agree with TRBD1. The CDR3 length is 16 residues. Trimming took 1 base from V and 3 from J; bases not matched to a gene: 3. CDR1 and CDR2 (germline): SGHNT, YENEEA. The CDR3 DNA reads as TGTGCCAGCAGCTTAGTCGGGACAGGGGATGGAAACACCATATATTTT. Protein sequence: CASSLVGTGDGNTIYF.

This clone occurred once. The chain combines TRBV28 with TRBJ1-4; D call uncertain. CDR1 MDHEN and CDR2 SYDVKM come from the germline V gene. Trimming stripped 6 bases from V and 4 bases from J, with 9 bases between. The CDR3 is 13 amino acids. CDR3 residues: CASSSDNNEKLFF. The CDR3 region has the DNA TGTGCCAGCAGCTCCGACAATAATGAAAAACTGTTTTTT.

This rearrangement joins TRBV7-7 to TRBJ2-3; 13 bases map to TRBD2. CDR3 size: 17 residues. V shed 5 bases, J shed 6 bases, and the junction held 11 bases outside the gene matches. Germline-derived CDR1 and CDR2 are SSHAT and FNYEAQ (reference sequence). The CDR3 here is CASSRRRLAGGLDTQYF. The DNA of the CDR3 is TGTGCCAGCAGCCGAAGGAGACTAGCGGGAGGCCTGGATACGCAGTATTTT.

V gene TRBV30 combines with J gene TRBJ1-2; no definite D call. The CDR3 has 11 amino acids. Germline V gene data show CDR1 as GTSNPN and CDR2 as SVGIG (reference sequence). V lost 2 bases and J lost 5, with 6 bases in between. The CDR3 nucleotides are TGTGCCTGGAGTCGACCTTATGGCTACACCTTC. It encodes CAWSRPYGYTF.

The V gene is TRBV7-7, the J gene TRBJ2-1; D is possibly TRBD2 (7 bases). This CDR3 contains 15 residues. Trimming removed 4 bases from V and 9 bases from J, with 19 bases in between. Germline V lookup: CDR1 SSHAT, CDR2 FNYEAQ (reference sequence). Written as DNA, the CDR3 is TGTGCCAGCAGCTCTTCAGGGGCCCGCGGGGGTGAGCAGTTCTTC. As protein: CASSSSGARGGEQFF.

The chain combines TRBV6-8 with TRBJ2-1; 7 positions agree with TRBD2. The CDR3 consists of 15 residues. The V gene end was trimmed by 6 bases and the J gene end by 2 bases; junction bases not matched to a gene: 7. Germline V CDR1 and CDR2: MNHGY, SAAAGT. CDR3 sequence: CASSPGGLTYNEQFF. CDR3 in DNA: TGTGCCAGCAGCCCGGGAGGACTGACCTACAATGAGCAGTTCTTC.

V usage is TRBV18 and J usage is TRBJ2-6; D not certain. This CDR3 region has 15 residues. Trimming took off 6 bases at V and 3 bases at J, with 12 bases between the two ends. The germline V gene encodes CDR1 KGHSH and CDR2 LQKENI. This CDR3 is CASSPNGVGANVLTF. The CDR3 nucleotides read TGTGCCAGCTCCCCTAACGGCGTTGGGGCCAACGTCCTGACTTTC.